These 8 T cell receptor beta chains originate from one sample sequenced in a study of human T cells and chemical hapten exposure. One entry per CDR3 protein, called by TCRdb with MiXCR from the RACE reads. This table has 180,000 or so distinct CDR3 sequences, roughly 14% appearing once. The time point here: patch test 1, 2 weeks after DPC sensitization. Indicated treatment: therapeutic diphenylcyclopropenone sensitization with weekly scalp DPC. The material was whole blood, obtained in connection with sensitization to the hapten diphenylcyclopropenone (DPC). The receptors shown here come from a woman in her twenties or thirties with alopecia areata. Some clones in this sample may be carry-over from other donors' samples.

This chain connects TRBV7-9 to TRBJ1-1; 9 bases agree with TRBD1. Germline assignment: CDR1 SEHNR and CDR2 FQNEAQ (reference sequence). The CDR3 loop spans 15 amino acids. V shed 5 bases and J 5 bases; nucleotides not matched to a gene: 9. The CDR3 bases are TGTGCCAGCAGCCCCGGACAGGGGTTTGGTACTGAAGCTTTCTTT. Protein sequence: CASSPGQGFGTEAFF. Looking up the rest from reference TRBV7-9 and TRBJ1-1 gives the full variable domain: DTGVSQNPRHKITKRGQNVTFRCDPISEHNRLYWYRQTLGQGPEFLTYFQNEAQLEKSRLLSDRFSAERPKGSFSTLEIQRTEQGDSAMYLCASSPGQGFGTEAFFGQGTRLTVV.

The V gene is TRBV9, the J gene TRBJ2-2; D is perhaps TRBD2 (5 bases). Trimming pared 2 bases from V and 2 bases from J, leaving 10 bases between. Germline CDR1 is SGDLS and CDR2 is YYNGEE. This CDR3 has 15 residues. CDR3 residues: CASSVGAVNTGELFF. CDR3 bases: TGTGCCAGCAGCGTTGGAGCGGTCAACACCGGGGAGCTGTTTTTT.

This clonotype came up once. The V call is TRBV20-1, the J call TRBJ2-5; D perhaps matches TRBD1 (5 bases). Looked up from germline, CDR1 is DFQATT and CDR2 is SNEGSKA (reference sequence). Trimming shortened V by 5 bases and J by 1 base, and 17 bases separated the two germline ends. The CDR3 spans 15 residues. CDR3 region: CSADSTGWVQETQYF. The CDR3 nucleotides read TGCAGTGCTGATTCTACAGGATGGGTCCAAGAGACCCAGTACTTC.

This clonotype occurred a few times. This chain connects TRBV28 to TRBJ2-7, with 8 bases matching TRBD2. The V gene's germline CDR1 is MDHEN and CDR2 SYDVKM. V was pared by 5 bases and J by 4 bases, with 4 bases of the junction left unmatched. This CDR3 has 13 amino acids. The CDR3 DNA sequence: TGTGCCAGCAGTAGCGGGAGCACTTACGAGCAGTACTTC. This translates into CASSSGSTYEQYF.

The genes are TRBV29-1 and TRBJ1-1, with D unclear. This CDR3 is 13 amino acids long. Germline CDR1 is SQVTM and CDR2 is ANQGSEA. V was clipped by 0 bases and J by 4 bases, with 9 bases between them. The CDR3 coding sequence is TGCAGCGTTGAAGAACAGCCCTCCACTGAAGCTTTCTTT. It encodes CSVEEQPSTEAFF.

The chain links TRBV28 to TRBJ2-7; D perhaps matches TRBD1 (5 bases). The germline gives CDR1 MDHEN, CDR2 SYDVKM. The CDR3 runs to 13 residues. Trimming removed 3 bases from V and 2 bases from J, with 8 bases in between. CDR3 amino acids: CASSFRGTYEQYF. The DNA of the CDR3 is TGTGCCAGCAGTTTTAGGGGCACCTACGAGCAGTACTTC.

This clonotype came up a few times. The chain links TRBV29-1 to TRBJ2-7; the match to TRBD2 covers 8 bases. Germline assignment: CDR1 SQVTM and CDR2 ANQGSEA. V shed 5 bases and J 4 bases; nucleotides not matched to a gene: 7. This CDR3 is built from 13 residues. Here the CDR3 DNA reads TGCAGCGTTCCCGGGACTAGTCTGTACGAGCAGTACTTC. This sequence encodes CSVPGTSLYEQYF.

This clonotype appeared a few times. The CDR3 bases are TGTGCCAGCAGCCACCTCCCGCGGGGGGCTTACAGCCAGCCCCAGCATTTT. Translation: CASSHLPRGAYSQPQHF. The J gene is TRBJ1-5, the V gene TRBV6-2 or TRBV6-3; the D gene is possibly TRBD1 (6 bases). V was pared by 6 bases and J by 7 bases, with 25 bases between. The CDR3 totals 17 residues. Germline-derived CDR1 and CDR2 are MNHEY and SVGEGT.